A selection of T cell receptor beta chains follows, all from one sample in a study of T-cell reconstitution after alpha-beta-depleted transplantation in children. From the PCR reads, TCRdb called clonotypes with MiXCR, one entry per CDR3 protein. The sample gives 200,000 to 250,000 distinct CDR3 sequences, approximately 10% of which show up once; approximately 30% is in the top ten. The sample here was PBMCs, taken before TCRalphabeta/CD19-depleted stem cell transplant. All receptors derive from a child less than two years old with acute myeloid leukemia, due to receive a stem cell transplant. The conserved cysteine and the conserved F or W are not part of the CDR3 here. The order of the fields is J gene, V gene, D gene, CDR3 protein. D genes are given only for firm matches.

>TRBJ1-5|TRBV12-3/TRBV12-4|NA
ASSFSGGNQPQH
>TRBJ2-2|TRBV20-1|TRBD1
SARLGQVTTGELF
>TRBJ2-2|TRBV5-1|TRBD1
ASSLAGTALSGELF
>TRBJ2-2|TRBV11-1|NA
ASSPRGQFTGELF
>TRBJ2-7|TRBV20-1|NA
SARDYSSSYEQY
>TRBJ2-1|TRBV7-2|TRBD2
ASSLFPTSGIAVNNEQF
>TRBJ2-7|TRBV7-9|TRBD2
ASSTKGLANEQY
>TRBJ2-7|TRBV12-3/TRBV12-4|NA
ASSPGTTSSYEQY
>TRBJ2-1|TRBV19|NA
ASSVQGRAEQF
>TRBJ2-1|TRBV7-3|NA
ASSLRSRGLNNEQF
>TRBJ2-1|TRBV7-9|NA
ASSLKIGSYNEQF
>TRBJ2-2|TRBV7-2|NA
ASTQLNTGELF
>TRBJ1-6|TRBV7-2|NA
ASSLALLSSYNSPLH
>TRBJ2-7|TRBV9|TRBD2
ASSVTWTSGFNEQY
>TRBJ2-1|TRBV12-3/TRBV12-4|NA
ASSLGYGINEQF
>TRBJ2-3|TRBV29-1|NA
SVDLGATDTQY
>TRBJ2-2|TRBV12-3/TRBV12-4|NA
ASTAGWRNTGELF
>TRBJ2-4|TRBV20-1|TRBD2
SAPLAGRNIQY
>TRBJ2-3|TRBV11-2|NA
ASSLVPNTDTQY
>TRBJ2-1|TRBV7-9|TRBD2
ASSLRTSGGTYNEQF
>TRBJ2-3|TRBV20-1|NA
SARARGGVDTQY
>TRBJ1-2|TRBV20-1|NA
SARDEGANYGDT
>TRBJ1-1|TRBV7-6|TRBD1
ASSPRQGRVTEAF
>TRBJ2-7|TRBV20-1|NA
SARVLGEQY
>TRBJ2-1|TRBV12-3/TRBV12-4|NA
ASSQETKMQF
>TRBJ1-1|TRBV7-3|NA
ASSTQKGTEAF
>TRBJ1-2|TRBV20-1|NA
SIRGAPISYGYT
>TRBJ1-4|TRBV7-9|NA
ASSLLREGNEKLF
>TRBJ2-3|TRBV5-1|TRBD2
ASSKLVGLADTDTQY
>TRBJ2-3|TRBV20-1|NA
SARVTDTQY
>TRBJ1-5|TRBV20-1|NA
SASYRRDQPQH
>TRBJ2-2|TRBV6-5|NA
AISLRVNSGELF
>TRBJ1-2|TRBV20-1|NA
SARDSPGYT
>TRBJ2-7|TRBV27|NA
ASSWGAGPYEQY
>TRBJ2-1|TRBV9|NA
ASSEQGAEQF
>TRBJ2-1|TRBV4-2|TRBD2
ASSQDPTSGYYNEQF
>TRBJ2-3|TRBV12-3/TRBV12-4|NA
ASSSDYPSTDTQY
>TRBJ2-7|TRBV5-1|NA
ASSTGTSTYEQY